This TCR beta chain was observed in a study of T cells in Graves' hyperthyroidism and ophthalmopathy. Looking at the study overall: Sampling of peripheral blood happened at initial diagnosis, prior to any treatment.

Using RNA transcripts as the source, TCR beta CDR3 regions were amplified. The HTBI primer set served for first-round RT-PCR of the TCR CDR3. TCRdb re-analysed the multiplex PCR reads in MiXCR, keeping a single row per CDR3 protein. This table holds about 400,000 distinct CDR3 sequences, about 16% found once. The germline V gene encodes CDR1 DFQATT and CDR2 SNEGSKA (reference sequence). Trimming cost V 0 bases and J 6 bases; bases outside gene matches: 7. The CDR3 spans 15 residues. The sequence was obtained from a woman in her thirties with Graves' hyperthyroidism. The specimen was blood. V usage is TRBV20-1 and J usage is TRBJ2-1; 8 nucleotides align to TRBD2. The CDR3 loop reads CSARDLGRASNEQFF. In nucleotides, the CDR3 is TGCAGTGCTAGAGATCTCGGGAGGGCTTCCAATGAGCAGTTCTTC.